The TCR beta chain described here comes from a study of graft-versus-host responses after intestinal transplantation. Study findings and constraints: Some GvH clones were seen earlier in gut or blood, suggesting intestinal origin.

The table came from immunoSEQ multiplex PCR; TCRdb's copy has only in-frame clones and leaves some out. This sample has more than 75,000 clones, with approximately 90% found just once. The germline gives CDR1 MNHNY, CDR2 SVGAGI (reference sequence). This CDR3 is built from 16 residues. The V and J ends lost 0 bases and 3 bases, in that order; junction bases with no gene match: 4. About this clone: Its target is not known.

The V gene is TRBV6-6, the J gene TRBJ1-3; 8 bases match TRBD1. The specimen was unstimulated CD4+ T cells sorted from spleen or lymph node cells, collected before transplant. This clonotype was obtained from a human donor who was the organ donor for an intestinal transplant. CDR3 DNA sequence: TGTGCCAGCAGTTACTCGACAGGGGATTTTGGAAACACCATATATTTT. Translated: CASSYSTGDFGNTIYF.